This T cell receptor (beta chain) was retrieved from a study of cytomegalovirus exposure and HLA in healthy donors. Study summary: In a previous analysis, approximately 110 million unique TCR beta sequences were found from 150 million to 200 million T cells. From HLA-typed donors, an early data release held about 92 million unique TCRs.

This CDR3 has 18 residues. V dropped 3 bases and J dropped 4 bases, with 28 bases sitting between them. Germline V gene lookup returns CDR1 GTSNPN and CDR2 SVGIG (reference sequence). PCR amplification relied on 60 Vbeta primers (plus 13 Jbeta primers). Only in-frame clones appear in the TCRdb table, and some are missing; sequencing was by immunoSEQ multiplex PCR. This sample yields 170,000 or so clones, of which 75% to 90% are seen a single time; 6.3% belongs to the top ten. This clone was seen more than once but under ten times. The sequenced material came from PBMCs. This clonotype originated in a male donor in good health and CMV-seropositive. This chain uses TRBV30 with TRBJ2-7, with a possible D match to TRBD2 (5 bases). CDR3 in DNA: TGTGCCTGGAGACGGGCCGGCCACTCGTCTGGAGGCCCATACGAGCAGTACTTC. It encodes CAWRRAGHSSGGPYEQYF.